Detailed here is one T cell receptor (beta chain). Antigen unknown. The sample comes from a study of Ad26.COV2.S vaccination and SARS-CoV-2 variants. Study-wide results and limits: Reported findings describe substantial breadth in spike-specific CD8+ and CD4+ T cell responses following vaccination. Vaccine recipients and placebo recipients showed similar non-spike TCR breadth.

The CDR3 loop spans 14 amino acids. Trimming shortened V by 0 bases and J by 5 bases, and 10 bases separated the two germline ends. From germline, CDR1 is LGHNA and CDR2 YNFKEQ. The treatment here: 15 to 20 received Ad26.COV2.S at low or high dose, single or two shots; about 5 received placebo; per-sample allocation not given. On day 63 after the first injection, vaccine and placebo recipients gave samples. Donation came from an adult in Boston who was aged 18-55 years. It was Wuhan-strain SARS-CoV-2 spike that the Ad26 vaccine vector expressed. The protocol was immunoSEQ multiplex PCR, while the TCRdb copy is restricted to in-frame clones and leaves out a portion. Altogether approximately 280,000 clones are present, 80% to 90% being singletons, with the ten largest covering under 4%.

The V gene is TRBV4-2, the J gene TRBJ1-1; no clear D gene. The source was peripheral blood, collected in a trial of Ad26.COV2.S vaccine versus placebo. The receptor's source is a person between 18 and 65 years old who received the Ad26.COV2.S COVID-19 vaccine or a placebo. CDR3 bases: TGTGCCAGCAGCCAAGATACCGACGTTACTGAAGCTTTCTTT. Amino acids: CASSQDTDVTEAFF.